This TCR beta chain is drawn from a study of persistence of HIV-infected CD4 T cells. Whole-study context: CD4+ T cells responding to CMV or HIV-1 Gag were isolated. Study-level points and caveats: TCR oligoclonality correlated with proviral oligoclonality in the same sorted populations.

Comments on this clone: The antigen remains undetermined.

The stimulus was lysate of CMV-infected fibroblasts, approximately 9.6 ug/mL. CD40L-negative CD69-negative CD45RO-high memory CD4+ T cells were sorted as populations depleted of antigen-responding cells. The libraries were made with immunoSEQ version 4 in survey mode. TCRdb keeps only in-frame clones here, not all; method: immunoSEQ multiplex PCR. This table has roughly 28,000 clones, around 80% appearing once. Sequences were derived from CD4+ T cells sorted from PBMCs after 18-hour stimulation, sampled from a patient who received antiretroviral therapy. The TCR comes from an adult woman with HIV who was CMV-seropositive.

The chain's CDR3 is CASSLDSHTGELFF. CDR3 DNA sequence: TGTGCCAGCAGTCTGGACAGCCACACCGGGGAGCTGTTTTTT. The chain recombines TRBV2 with TRBJ2-2; D is perhaps TRBD1 (6 bases). The V and J ends lost 5 bases and 3 bases respectively, with 10 bases between them. The CDR3 has 14 amino acids. Germline V gene data show CDR1 as SNHLY and CDR2 as FYNNEI.